This T cell receptor beta chain was profiled in a study of blood T cells in healthy people across ages. Overall study results and limits: The lack of PBMC sorting stopped any conclusive naive versus antigen-experienced comparison.

This clonotype came up a few times. Its antigen is as yet unknown. V lost 5 bases, J lost 2 bases, and 15 bases lay in between. CDR3 length: 15 residues. CDR1 is LNHDA and CDR2 is SQIVND in the germline V gene (reference sequence). A second PCR, run for about 6 to 11 cycles, used a sample-barcoded 5' primer plus a J-beta primer mix. TCRdb processed the 5' RACE reads anew with MiXCR; each CDR3 protein has one entry. The table lists over 950,000 distinct CDR3 sequences, just over 50% of them singletons. The material sequenced was blood. The chain carries TRBV19 and TRBJ2-5; D possibly corresponds to TRBD2 (6 bases). This TCR was sampled from a woman aged 55 to 70 in good health. CDR3 DNA sequence: TGTGCCAGTAGTTTAGGGCCCGGAGGGCAAGAGACCCAGTACTTC. As protein: CASSLGPGGQETQYF.